This T cell receptor (beta chain) was captured by sequencing in a study of T cells in Graves' hyperthyroidism and ophthalmopathy. This clonotype was observed a few times. The antigen is not known. Notes on the study in general: Researchers found most expanded thyroid clonotypes above 0.001 in blood as well.

The CDR3 is 13 residues long. Germline CDR1 LGHDT, CDR2 YNNKEL (reference sequence). V was trimmed by 3 bases and J by 4 bases, leaving 9 bases between them. Stability of Graves' hyperthyroidism was defined as absent ophthalmopathy progression within 18 months. Exclusion of patients followed from uncontrolled infection, other autoimmune disease, pregnancy or lactation. The TCR beta CDR3 regions underwent amplification using RNA transcripts as the source. HTBI primers drove first-round RT-PCR of the TCR CDR3. TCRdb reanalysed the multiplex PCR reads using MiXCR and keeps one entry per CDR3 protein. The profile covers 700,000 or so distinct CDR3 sequences, with roughly 17% appearing a single time and 8.4% taken by the ten largest.

Specimen: blood. The chain links TRBV3-1 to TRBJ2-5, with D possibly being TRBD2 (5 bases). This clonotype was obtained from a man between 18 and 35 years old with Graves' hyperthyroidism. The DNA for the CDR3 is TGTGCCAGCAGCCAGGACTCGGGAGAGACCCAGTACTTC. Translation gives CASSQDSGETQYF.